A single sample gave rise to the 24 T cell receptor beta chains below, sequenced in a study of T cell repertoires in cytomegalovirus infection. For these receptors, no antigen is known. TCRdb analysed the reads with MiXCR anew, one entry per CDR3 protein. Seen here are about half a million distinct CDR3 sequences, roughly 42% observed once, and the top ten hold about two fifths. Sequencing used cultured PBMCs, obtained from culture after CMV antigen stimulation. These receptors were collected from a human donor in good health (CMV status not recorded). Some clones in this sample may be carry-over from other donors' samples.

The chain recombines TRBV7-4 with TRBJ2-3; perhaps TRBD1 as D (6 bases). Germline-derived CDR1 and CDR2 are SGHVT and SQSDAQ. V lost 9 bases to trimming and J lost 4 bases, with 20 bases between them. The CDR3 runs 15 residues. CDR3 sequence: CASGPQTKGADTQYF. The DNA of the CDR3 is TGTGCCAGTGGCCCCCAGACAAAGGGGGCAGATACGCAGTATTTT.

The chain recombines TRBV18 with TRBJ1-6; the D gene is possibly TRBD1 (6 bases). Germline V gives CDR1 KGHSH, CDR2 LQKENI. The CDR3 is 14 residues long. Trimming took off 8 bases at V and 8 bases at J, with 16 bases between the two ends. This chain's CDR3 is CASHTAGDDSPLHF. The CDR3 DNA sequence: TGTGCCAGCCACACCGCAGGGGACGATTCACCCCTCCACTTT.

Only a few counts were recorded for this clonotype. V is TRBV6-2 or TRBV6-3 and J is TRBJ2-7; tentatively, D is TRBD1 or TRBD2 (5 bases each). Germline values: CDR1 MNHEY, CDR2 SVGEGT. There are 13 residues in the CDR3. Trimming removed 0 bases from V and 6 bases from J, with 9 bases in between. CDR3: CASSYSRGVEQYF. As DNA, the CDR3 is TGTGCCAGCAGTTACTCGAGAGGGGTCGAGCAGTACTTC.

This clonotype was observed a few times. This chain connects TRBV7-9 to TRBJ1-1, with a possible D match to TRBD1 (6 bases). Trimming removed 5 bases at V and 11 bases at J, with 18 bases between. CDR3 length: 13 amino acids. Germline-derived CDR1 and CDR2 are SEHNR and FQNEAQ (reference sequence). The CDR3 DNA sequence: TGTGCCAGCAGCCCCCCTGGAGGGAGGGGGGCTTTCTTT. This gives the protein CASSPPGGRGAFF.

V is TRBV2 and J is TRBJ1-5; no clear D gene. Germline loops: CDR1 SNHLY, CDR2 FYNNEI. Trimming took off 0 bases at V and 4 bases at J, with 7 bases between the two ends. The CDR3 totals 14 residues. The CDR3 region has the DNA TGTGCCAGCAGTGAAGCTTTCCGGAATCAGCCCCAGCATTTT. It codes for CASSEAFRNQPQHF.

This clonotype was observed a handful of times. Written as DNA, the CDR3 is TGTGCCAGTAGTCCCTCGGCCCTCGGCAATGAGCAGTTCTTC. It is translated as CASSPSALGNEQFF. The chain links TRBV19 to TRBJ2-1; no firm D call. The V end lost 5 bases, the J end lost 6 bases, and 14 bases lay between the germline ends. Germline V gene sequence: CDR1 LNHDA, CDR2 SQIVND (reference sequence). The CDR3 length is 14 residues.

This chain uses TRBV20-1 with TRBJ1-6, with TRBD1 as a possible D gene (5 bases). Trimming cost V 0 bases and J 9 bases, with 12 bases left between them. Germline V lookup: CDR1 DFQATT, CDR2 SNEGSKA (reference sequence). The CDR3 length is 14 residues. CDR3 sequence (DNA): TGCAGTGCTAGAGATGAGGGGCCAGTTTCACCCCTCCACTTT. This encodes CSARDEGPVSPLHF.

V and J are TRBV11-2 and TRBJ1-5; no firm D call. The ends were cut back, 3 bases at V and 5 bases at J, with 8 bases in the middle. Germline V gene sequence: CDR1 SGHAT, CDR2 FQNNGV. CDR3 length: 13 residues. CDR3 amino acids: CASSFGVDQPQHF. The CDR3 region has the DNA TGTGCCAGCAGCTTTGGAGTTGATCAGCCCCAGCATTTT. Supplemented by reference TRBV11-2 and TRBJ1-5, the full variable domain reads EAGVAQSPRYKIIEKRQSVAFWCNPISGHATLYWYQQILGQGPKLLIQFQNNGVVDDSQLPKDRFSAERLKGVDSTLKIQPAKLEDSAVYLCASSFGVDQPQHFGDGTRLSIL.

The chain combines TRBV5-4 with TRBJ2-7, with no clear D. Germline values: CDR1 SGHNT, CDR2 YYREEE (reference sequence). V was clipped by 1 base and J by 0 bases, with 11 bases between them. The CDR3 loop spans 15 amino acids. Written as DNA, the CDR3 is TGTGCCAGCAGCTTGCCGGGCGACCCCTCCTACGAGCAGTACTTC. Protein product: CASSLPGDPSYEQYF.

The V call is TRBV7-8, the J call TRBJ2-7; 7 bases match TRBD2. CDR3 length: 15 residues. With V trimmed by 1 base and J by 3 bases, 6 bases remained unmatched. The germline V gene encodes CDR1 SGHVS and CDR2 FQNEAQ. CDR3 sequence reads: CASSLELPSGYEQYF. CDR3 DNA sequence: TGTGCCAGCAGCTTAGAGCTCCCTAGCGGCTACGAGCAGTACTTC.

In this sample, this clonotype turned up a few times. The CDR3 is CASSLRSQPLHF. The CDR3 DNA reads as TGTGCCAGCAGTTTAAGGTCCCAACCCCTCCACTTT. The chain uses TRBV5-3 and TRBJ1-6; no firm D call. TRBV5-3 carries the ORF label, with uncertain function. The CDR3 contains 12 residues. Trimming took off 8 bases at V and 12 bases at J, with 15 bases between the two ends.

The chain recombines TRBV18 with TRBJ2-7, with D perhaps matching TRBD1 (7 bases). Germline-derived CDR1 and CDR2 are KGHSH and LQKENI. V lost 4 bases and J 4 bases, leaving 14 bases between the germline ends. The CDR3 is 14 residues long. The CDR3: CASSLDAGGYEQYF. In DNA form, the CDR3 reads TGTGCCAGCTCACTGGATGCAGGGGGGTACGAGCAGTACTTC.

The CDR3 here is CASSFSTNTEAFF. CDR3 in DNA: TGTGCCAGCAGCTTTTCGACGAACACTGAAGCTTTCTTT. J is TRBJ1-1 and V is TRBV7-2; D is uncertain. CDR3 length: 13 residues. From germline, CDR1 is SGHTA and CDR2 FQGNSA. The germline V and J ends were trimmed by 3 bases and 1 base, with 6 bases remaining between them. Together with reference TRBV7-2 and TRBJ1-1, the CDR3 gives the full variable domain: GAGVSQSPSNKVTEKGKDVELRCDPISGHTALYWYRQSLGQGLEFLIYFQGNSAPDKSGLPSDRFSAERTGGSVSTLTIQRTQQEDSAVYLCASSFSTNTEAFFGQGTRLTVV.

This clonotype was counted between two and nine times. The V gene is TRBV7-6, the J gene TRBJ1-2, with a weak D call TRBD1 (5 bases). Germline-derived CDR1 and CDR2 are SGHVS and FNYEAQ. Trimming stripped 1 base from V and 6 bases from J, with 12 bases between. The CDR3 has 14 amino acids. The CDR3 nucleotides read TGTGCCAGCAGCTTAGTGGGACCTGGGAATGGCTACACCTTC. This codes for CASSLVGPGNGYTF.

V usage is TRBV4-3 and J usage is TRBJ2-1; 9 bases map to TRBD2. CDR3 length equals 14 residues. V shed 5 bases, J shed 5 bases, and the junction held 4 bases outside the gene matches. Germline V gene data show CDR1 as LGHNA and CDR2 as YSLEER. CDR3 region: CASSTRLADNEQFF. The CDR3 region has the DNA TGCGCCAGCAGCACCCGACTAGCGGACAATGAGCAGTTCTTC.

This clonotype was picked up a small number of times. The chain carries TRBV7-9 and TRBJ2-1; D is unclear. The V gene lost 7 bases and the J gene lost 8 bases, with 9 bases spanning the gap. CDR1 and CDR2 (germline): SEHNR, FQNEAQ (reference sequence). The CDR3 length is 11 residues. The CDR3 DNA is TGTGCCAGCACGCTGAGCGATGAGCAGTTCTTC. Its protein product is CASTLSDEQFF.

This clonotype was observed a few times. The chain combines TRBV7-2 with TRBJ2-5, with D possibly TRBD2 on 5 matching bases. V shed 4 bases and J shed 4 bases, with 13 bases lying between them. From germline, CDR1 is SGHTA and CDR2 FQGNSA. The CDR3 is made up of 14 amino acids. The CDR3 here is CASSSIAFRETQYF. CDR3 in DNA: TGTGCCAGCAGCTCTATAGCGTTCAGAGAGACCCAGTACTTC.

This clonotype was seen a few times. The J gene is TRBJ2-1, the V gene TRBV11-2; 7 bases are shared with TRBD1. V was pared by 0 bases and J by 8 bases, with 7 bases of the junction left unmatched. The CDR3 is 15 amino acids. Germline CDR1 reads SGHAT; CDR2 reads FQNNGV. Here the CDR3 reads CASSLEPTGYYEQFF. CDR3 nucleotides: TGTGCCAGCAGCTTAGAGCCGACAGGGTACTATGAGCAGTTCTTC.

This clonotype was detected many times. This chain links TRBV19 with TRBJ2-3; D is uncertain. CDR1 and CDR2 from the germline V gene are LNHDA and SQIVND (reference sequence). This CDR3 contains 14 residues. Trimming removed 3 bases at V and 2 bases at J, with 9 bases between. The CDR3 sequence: CASSIDLSTDTQYF. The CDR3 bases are TGTGCCAGTAGTATCGACCTATCCACAGATACGCAGTATTTT.

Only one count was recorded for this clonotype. The CDR3 DNA reads TGTGCCAGCAGTGTGGACAGCAACGTATACGAGCAGTACTTC. This gives the protein CASSVDSNVYEQYF. J is TRBJ2-7 and V is TRBV27; maybe TRBD1 (6 bases). V gave up 5 bases and J gave up 4 bases, with 15 bases separating them. Germline V lookup: CDR1 MNHEY, CDR2 SMNVEV (reference sequence). This CDR3 contains 14 residues.

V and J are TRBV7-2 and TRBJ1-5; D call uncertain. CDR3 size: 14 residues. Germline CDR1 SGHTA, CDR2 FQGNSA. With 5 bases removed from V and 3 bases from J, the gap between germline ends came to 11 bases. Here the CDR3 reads CASSLSPSNQPQHF. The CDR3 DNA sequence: TGTGCCAGCAGCCTGAGTCCTTCCAATCAGCCCCAGCATTTT.

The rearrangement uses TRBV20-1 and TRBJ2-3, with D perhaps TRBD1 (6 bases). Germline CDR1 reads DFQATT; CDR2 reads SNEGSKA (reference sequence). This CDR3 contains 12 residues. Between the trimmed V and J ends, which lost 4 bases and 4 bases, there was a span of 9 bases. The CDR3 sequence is CSAKQGADTQYF. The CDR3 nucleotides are TGCAGTGCTAAACAGGGAGCAGATACGCAGTATTTT.

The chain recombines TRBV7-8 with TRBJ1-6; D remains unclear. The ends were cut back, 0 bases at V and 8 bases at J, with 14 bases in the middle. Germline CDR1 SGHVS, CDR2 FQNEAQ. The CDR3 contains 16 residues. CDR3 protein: CASSLARVQEYSPLHF. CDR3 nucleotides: TGTGCCAGCAGCTTAGCGCGGGTGCAAGAGTATTCACCCCTCCACTTT.

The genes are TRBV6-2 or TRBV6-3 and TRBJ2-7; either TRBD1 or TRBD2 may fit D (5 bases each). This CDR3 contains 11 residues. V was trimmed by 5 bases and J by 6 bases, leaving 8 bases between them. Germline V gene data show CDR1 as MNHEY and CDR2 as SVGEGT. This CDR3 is CASSRGVEQYF. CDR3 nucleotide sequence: TGTGCCAGCAGTCGAGGGGTCGAGCAGTACTTC.